The 27 T cell receptor beta chains given below trace back to one sample, sequenced in a study of OX40 agonist ivuxolimab in advanced cancers. The repertoire was sequenced with immunoSEQ multiplex PCR; TCRdb's copy has only in-frame clones and lacks some. The data hold roughly 15,000 clones, with approximately 91% observed a single time. Sequences were derived from CD4+ or CD8+ T cells sorted from blood, sampled in a trial of the OX40 agonist ivuxolimab. The receptors here all came from an adult with an advanced solid tumor such as melanoma, head and neck, liver or kidney cancer.

This clone has just one count. V gene TRBV11-3 combines with J gene TRBJ2-7; no clear D. The CDR3 runs 13 residues. V lost 6 bases and J 0 bases, leaving 9 bases between the germline ends. Germline CDR1 SGHNT, CDR2 YENEEA. The chain's CDR3 is CASRGSYSYEQYF. The CDR3 DNA reads as TGTGCCAGCAGGGGTAGCTACTCCTACGAGCAGTACTTC.

J is TRBJ2-2 and V is TRBV6-4; 12 bases are shared with TRBD2. This CDR3 region has 16 residues. Losses at the gene ends were 4 bases for V and 3 bases for J; bases not matched to a gene: 3. Germline V gives CDR1 MRHNA, CDR2 SNTAGT. In DNA, the CDR3 is TGTGCCAGCAGTGGACTAGCGGGAGCGGACACCGGGGAGCTGTTTTTT. This sequence encodes CASSGLAGADTGELFF.

The rearrangement links TRBV7-6 to TRBJ1-1; D remains unclear. The CDR3 spans 13 residues. V lost 2 bases, J lost 0 bases, and 4 bases lay in between. Germline V CDR1 and CDR2: SGHVS, FNYEAQ. The CDR3 nucleotides read TGTGCCAGCAGCTTATCCATGAACACTGAAGCTTTCTTT. Its protein is CASSLSMNTEAFF.

The rearrangement links TRBV30 to TRBJ2-7; TRBD1 matches 10 bases. This CDR3 comprises 13 residues. The germline gives CDR1 GTSNPN, CDR2 SVGIG (reference sequence). The junction had 3 bases not matched to a gene; V was cut back by 0 bases and J by 7 bases. CDR3 protein: CAWSVDRGSEQYF. The CDR3 DNA reads TGTGCCTGGAGTGTGGACAGGGGGAGTGAGCAGTACTTC.

The rearrangement uses TRBV6-5 and TRBJ2-7; D is perhaps TRBD1 (6 bases). Trimming removed 2 bases at V and 3 bases at J, with 8 bases between. CDR1 and CDR2 from the germline V gene are MNHEY and SVGAGI. The CDR3 has 13 residues. In nucleotides, the CDR3 is TGTGCCAGCAGTTACCGGGACAACTACGAGCAGTACTTC. Its translation: CASSYRDNYEQYF.

The CDR3 DNA sequence: TGTGCCTGGAGTGTACACGGGGGCGAGCAGTACTTC. Translated, it gives CAWSVHGGEQYF. The chain combines TRBV30 with TRBJ2-7; TRBD2 might be the D (6 bases). Germline assignment: CDR1 GTSNPN and CDR2 SVGIG (reference sequence). Trimming removed 0 bases from V and 6 bases from J, with 9 bases in between. CDR3 length equals 12 residues.

The chain employs TRBV7-9 and TRBJ2-2; the D gene is possibly TRBD2 (5 bases). Trimming left V 7 bases short and J 2 bases short, with 14 bases between. CDR3 length: 15 residues. CDR1 is SEHNR and CDR2 is FQNEAQ in the germline V gene (reference sequence). The CDR3 sequence is CASKLGPSNTGELFF. CDR3 bases: TGTGCCAGCAAACTAGGACCCTCAAACACCGGGGAGCTGTTTTTT.

This sequence joins TRBV6-5 and TRBJ2-7; 8 nucleotides agree with TRBD1. CDR3 length equals 14 residues. J gave up 7 bases and V 2 bases, and 7 bases lay outside the gene matches. Germline lookup yields CDR1 MNHEY and CDR2 SVGAGI. As DNA, the CDR3 is TGTGCCAGCAGTTACATGCAGGGGGCCCGGGAGCAGTACTTC. It codes for CASSYMQGAREQYF.

V usage is TRBV2 and J usage is TRBJ1-1; a possible D gene is TRBD1 (6 bases). The germline V gene encodes CDR1 SNHLY and CDR2 FYNNEI. The CDR3 is 15 amino acids. V shed 6 bases and J shed 1 base, with 15 bases lying between them. CDR3 bases: TGTGCCAGCAGGGGCAGGGGTCAGACGAACACTGAAGCTTTCTTT. This sequence encodes CASRGRGQTNTEAFF.

V gene TRBV5-6 combines with J gene TRBJ2-5; D possibly matches TRBD1 or TRBD2 (6 bases each). V dropped 1 base and J dropped 1 base, with 11 bases sitting between them. CDR1 and CDR2 from the germline V gene are SGHDT and YYEEEE. The CDR3 is made up of 15 amino acids. The CDR3 here is CASSLIGGSQETQYF. The CDR3 nucleotides read TGTGCCAGCAGCTTGATCGGGGGCAGCCAAGAGACCCAGTACTTC.

This clone was recorded only once. The chain is built from TRBV6-5 and TRBJ1-2, with no clear D. The germline gives CDR1 MNHEY, CDR2 SVGAGI. Trimming took off 0 bases at V and 5 bases at J, with 10 bases between the two ends. This CDR3 contains 14 residues. CDR3 coding DNA: TGTGCCAGCAGTTACTCAGGTGTAAGTTATGGCTACACCTTC. Amino acid sequence: CASSYSGVSYGYTF.

V and J are TRBV4-2 and TRBJ1-5; D is uncertain. CDR3 length equals 13 residues. From germline, CDR1 is LGHNA and CDR2 YNFKEQ. V lost 3 bases and J 1 base, leaving 4 bases between the germline ends. The CDR3: CASSQDSNQPQHF. For the CDR3, the DNA is TGTGCCAGCAGCCAGGACAGCAATCAGCCCCAGCATTTT.

The rearrangement joins TRBV4-1 to TRBJ2-5, with TRBD2 matching 11 bases. This CDR3 is 16 amino acids long. The junction had 5 bases not matched to a gene; V was cut back by 3 bases and J by 2 bases. CDR1 and CDR2 from the germline V gene are MGHRA and YSYEKL. The CDR3 region has the DNA TGCGCCAGCAGCCAGATCCTAGCGGGGGGACAAGAGACCCAGTACTTC. Translating it yields CASSQILAGGQETQYF.

The chain couples TRBV2 to TRBJ2-6; no clear D. The CDR3 extends over 14 amino acids. Trimming took 4 bases from V and 0 from J, leaving 4 bases between them. Germline V gene sequence: CDR1 SNHLY, CDR2 FYNNEI. CDR3 DNA sequence: TGTGCCAGCAGTGTACGCTCTGGGGCCAACGTCCTGACTTTC. As protein: CASSVRSGANVLTF.

This clone was seen a few times. The chain has TRBV15 and TRBJ1-5, with TRBD1 as a possible D gene (6 bases). This CDR3 has 16 amino acids. The germline V gene encodes CDR1 LNHNV and CDR2 YYDKDF (reference sequence). Between the trimmed V and J ends, which lost 0 bases and 6 bases, there was a span of 15 bases. Here the CDR3 DNA reads TGTGCCACCAGCAGAGAAAACAGGGTTATGAGTCAGCCCCAGCATTTT. Its protein is CATSRENRVMSQPQHF.

V is TRBV6-5 and J is TRBJ2-7; no definite D call. Trimming pared 6 bases from V and 1 base from J, leaving 13 bases between. The CDR3 length is 14 residues. Germline assignment: CDR1 MNHEY and CDR2 SVGAGI. The CDR3 here is CASRIWTDSYEQYF. The DNA of the CDR3 is TGTGCCAGCAGGATTTGGACGGATTCCTACGAGCAGTACTTC.

The chain combines TRBV6-1 with TRBJ2-1; the match to TRBD2 covers 7 bases. The CDR3 runs 15 residues. V shed 1 base and J 7 bases; nucleotides not matched to a gene: 7. CDR1 MNHNS and CDR2 SASEGT come from the germline V gene. The CDR3 spells CASSEVGLAVNEQFF. CDR3 DNA: TGTGCCAGCAGTGAAGTTGGGCTAGCGGTAAATGAGCAGTTCTTC.

The rearrangement uses TRBV6-5 and TRBJ2-3; D is unresolved. The CDR3 length is 13 residues. Trimming pared 6 bases from V and 4 bases from J, leaving 11 bases between. Germline lookup yields CDR1 MNHEY and CDR2 SVGAGI. CDR3 DNA sequence: TGTGCCAGCAGCCCCCTAGGCGCAGATACGCAGTATTTT. Its protein product is CASSPLGADTQYF.

In DNA, the CDR3 is TGCGCCAGCAGCCAAGTTCTCTCCGGAAACTACAATGAGCAGTTCTTC. It specifies CASSQVLSGNYNEQFF. V usage is TRBV4-1 and J usage is TRBJ2-1; no clear D gene. This CDR3 is 16 amino acids long. Germline V gene data show CDR1 as MGHRA and CDR2 as YSYEKL. The ends were cut back, 1 base at V and 3 bases at J, with 13 bases in the middle.

This clone showed up just a few times. The germline gene is not matched at one end of the junction; a read error may be the cause. This rearrangement joins TRBV10-3 to TRBJ1-1; no clear D gene. Germline lookup yields CDR1 ENHRY and CDR2 SYGVKD. The CDR3 is made up of 13 amino acids. The CDR3 region has the DNA TGTGCCAGCAGTTACTCGATGAACACTGAAGCTTTCTTT. Amino acid sequence: CASSYSMNTEAFF.

This clone has a handful of counts. The chain couples TRBV4-3 to TRBJ1-2, with no clear D. This CDR3 has 15 residues. V lost 7 bases and J 7 bases, leaving 22 bases between the germline ends. Germline V gene lookup returns CDR1 LGHNA and CDR2 YSLEER. CDR3 region: CASTAAKTSLRGYTF. In nucleotides, the CDR3 is TGCGCCAGCACCGCAGCCAAGACATCGCTGCGTGGCTACACCTTC.

The V gene is TRBV7-9, the J gene TRBJ2-2; D ambiguous. The CDR3 loop spans 11 amino acids. Germline CDR1 reads SEHNR; CDR2 reads FQNEAQ (reference sequence). V lost 2 bases to trimming and J lost 5 bases, with 0 bases between them. CDR3 sequence: CASSLTGELFF. CDR3 bases: TGTGCCAGCAGCTTAACCGGGGAGCTGTTTTTT.

The J gene is TRBJ1-1, the V gene TRBV4-1; D is perhaps TRBD1 (5 bases). Trimming pared 4 bases from V and 4 bases from J, leaving 19 bases between. The CDR3 loop spans 16 amino acids. Looked up from germline, CDR1 is MGHRA and CDR2 is YSYEKL. In DNA, the CDR3 is TGCGCCAGCAGCCTCGGGGGGTATGGGGTGAGCACTGAAGCTTTCTTT. Its protein product is CASSLGGYGVSTEAFF.

This clone is classed as medium-sized. The CDR3 reads CASSRSGLGTEAFF. CDR3 sequence (DNA): TGTGCCAGCAGCCGTTCGGGGCTAGGCACTGAAGCTTTCTTT. This chain links TRBV9 with TRBJ1-1; a possible D gene is TRBD1 (5 bases). The CDR3 runs to 14 residues. V lost 4 bases, J lost 4 bases, and 14 bases lay in between. CDR1 SGDLS and CDR2 YYNGEE come from the germline V gene.

A single count supports this clone. The chain carries TRBV11-1 and TRBJ2-7; 9 bases fit TRBD2. Germline CDR1 and CDR2: SGHAT and FQDESV (reference sequence). CDR3 length: 14 amino acids. With 2 bases clipped from V and 5 bases from J, the junction kept 4 bases outside the gene matches. CDR3 nucleotide sequence: TGTGCCAGCAGCTTAATGGGACTAGCTAACGAGCAGTACTTC. Amino acids: CASSLMGLANEQYF.

CDR3 protein: CASRPGLAGPNEQFF. The CDR3 nucleotides read TGCGCCAGCAGACCCGGACTAGCGGGACCCAATGAGCAGTTCTTC. The chain recombines TRBV10-2 with TRBJ2-1; TRBD2 aligns across 12 bases. Trimming cost V 6 bases and J 6 bases; bases outside gene matches: 6. Germline V gene data show CDR1 as WSHSY and CDR2 as SAAADI. The CDR3 is 15 residues long.

This clone occurred a few times. V and J are TRBV19 and TRBJ2-7; D uncertain. Trimming shortened V by 3 bases and J by 2 bases, and 11 bases separated the two germline ends. Germline V gene data show CDR1 as LNHDA and CDR2 as SQIVND (reference sequence). The length of the CDR3 is 14 residues. CDR3 nucleotide sequence: TGTGCCAGTAGTATGGGTGGCGGTACCTACGAGCAGTACTTC. It codes for CASSMGGGTYEQYF.